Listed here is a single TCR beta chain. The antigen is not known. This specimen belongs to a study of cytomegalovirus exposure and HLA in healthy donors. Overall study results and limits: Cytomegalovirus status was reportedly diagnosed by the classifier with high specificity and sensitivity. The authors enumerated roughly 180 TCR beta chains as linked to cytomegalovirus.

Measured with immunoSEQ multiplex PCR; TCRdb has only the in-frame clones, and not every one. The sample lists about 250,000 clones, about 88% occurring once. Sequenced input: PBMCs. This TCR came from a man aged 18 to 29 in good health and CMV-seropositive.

CDR3 coding DNA: TGTGCCAGCAGTCGGTCGACTAGCGGCAACATTCAGTACTTC. Its protein is CASSRSTSGNIQYF. V is TRBV6-5 and J is TRBJ2-4; 9 bases agree with TRBD2. The CDR3 is made up of 14 amino acids. Germline CDR1 and CDR2: MNHEY and SVGAGI. V shed 5 bases and J 7 bases; nucleotides not matched to a gene: 6.